Listed below are T cell receptor beta chains from one sample, sequenced in a study of blood T cell repertoires in COVID-19. Assay: immunoSEQ multiplex PCR; the TCRdb copy retains only in-frame clones and omits some. The sample contains roughly 200,000 clones, roughly 87% of which appear only once. The material sequenced was PBMCs or T cells enriched from blood (not recorded which). The receptor source for this set is a middle-aged woman with acute COVID-19. Each CDR3 is given with its conserved first and last residue. The order of the fields is clone size, D gene, J gene, V gene, CDR3 length, CDR3 protein, CDR3 DNA. A D gene is named only where the DNA matches it firmly. Clone size appears in some rows only: once, few, many, or a class for an expanded clone.

- | TRBD2 | TRBJ2-2 | TRBV5-4 | 16 | CASSSPGLANTGELFF | TGTGCCAGCAGCAGTCCGGGACTAGCGAACACCGGGGAGCTGTTTTTT
- | TRBD2 | TRBJ2-7 | TRBV11-2 | 15 | CASSTRLAGLSEQYF | TGTGCCAGCAGCACCAGACTAGCGGGATTGAGCGAGCAGTACTTC
- | - | TRBJ1-4 | TRBV30 | 18 | CAWSVHPWVQGGSEKLFF | TGTGCCTGGAGTGTACATCCGTGGGTACAGGGAGGGAGTGAAAAACTGTTTTTT
once | - | TRBJ1-5 | TRBV4-1 | 18 | CASSPNLQGEYSNQPQHF | TGCGCCAGCAGCCCCAACCTACAGGGAGAGTATAGCAATCAGCCCCAGCATTTT
- | - | TRBJ2-7 | TRBV28 | 17 | CASSYPLRTEVLYEQYF | TGTGCCAGCAGTTACCCCTTGAGGACAGAAGTACTCTACGAGCAGTACTTC
- | - | TRBJ1-1 | TRBV7-9 | 15 | CASSLGGAGPPEAFF | TGTGCCAGCAGCTTAGGGGGAGCTGGCCCTCCTGAAGCTTTCTTT
- | - | TRBJ2-1 | TRBV5-1 | 16 | CASSPVGRGLHNEQFF | TGCGCCAGCAGCCCCGTAGGGCGGGGACTGCACAATGAGCAGTTCTTC
- | - | TRBJ2-5 | TRBV7-2 | 13 | CASSFSRGETQYF | TGTGCCAGCAGCTTCTCTAGGGGGGAGACCCAGTACTTC
- | TRBD1 | TRBJ2-5 | TRBV5-1 | 15 | CASSPRTGGQETQYF | TGCGCCAGCAGCCCAAGGACAGGGGGCCAGGAGACCCAGTACTTC
once | - | TRBJ1-4 | TRBV18 | 15 | CASSPGSGSNEKLFF | TGTGCCAGCTCACCAGGGTCGGGGTCTAATGAAAAACTGTTTTTT
- | - | TRBJ1-4 | TRBV5-1 | 16 | CASSFSALATNEKLFF | TGCGCCAGCAGCTTTTCGGCACTAGCAACTAATGAAAAACTGTTTTTT
- | TRBD2 | TRBJ2-5 | TRBV9 | 16 | CASSAPGAGAQETQYF | TGTGCCAGCAGCGCTCCCGGCGCGGGAGCCCAAGAGACCCAGTACTTC
- | - | TRBJ1-1 | TRBV9 | 14 | CASSLSGAHTEAFF | TGTGCCAGCAGCTTATCAGGGGCCCACACTGAAGCTTTCTTT
- | TRBD1 | TRBJ2-7 | TRBV5-1 | 13 | CASSPAGGYEQYF | TGCGCCAGCAGCCCGGCAGGGGGCTACGAGCAGTACTTC
many | TRBD1 | TRBJ1-4 | TRBV19 | 12 | CATGTGNEKLFF | TGTGCCACCGGGACAGGGAACGAAAAACTGTTTTTT
- | - | TRBJ2-1 | TRBV12-3/TRBV12-4 | 12 | CASRALRGREFF | TGTGCCAGCAGAGCTCTCAGGGGTAGGGAGTTCTTC
- | - | TRBJ2-1 | TRBV5-1 | 16 | CASSLGGTPTGDEQFF | TGCGCCAGCAGCTTGGGCGGGACCCCCACCGGGGATGAGCAGTTCTTC
- | - | TRBJ1-1 | TRBV2 | 12 | CASSHMNTEAFF | TGTGCCAGCAGTCACATGAACACTGAAGCTTTCTTT
- | - | TRBJ1-2 | TRBV12-5 | 12 | CASSQGNYGYTF | TGTGCTAGCTCACAGGGTAATTATGGCTACACCTTC
- | - | TRBJ2-1 | TRBV10-3 | 13 | CAISEGGGDEQFF | TGTGCCATCAGTGAAGGAGGGGGCGATGAGCAGTTCTTC
- | TRBD1 | TRBJ2-5 | TRBV15 | 17 | CATSREGDSVLRETQYF | TGTGCCACCAGCAGAGAAGGGGACAGCGTCCTGAGGGAGACCCAGTACTTC
once | - | TRBJ1-4 | TRBV4-2 | 16 | CASSQDYQVGNEKLFF | TGTGCCAGCAGCCAAGATTACCAGGTTGGGAATGAAAAACTGTTTTTT
once | TRBD1 | TRBJ1-3 | TRBV2 | 15 | CASRMGQSSGNTIYF | TGTGCCAGCAGGATGGGACAGAGCTCTGGAAACACCATATATTTT
- | TRBD1 | TRBJ1-6 | TRBV18 | 14 | CASSRQGANSPLHF | TGTGCCAGCTCACGGCAGGGGGCAAATTCACCCCTCCACTTT
- | TRBD1 | TRBJ1-1 | TRBV6-5 | 16 | CASSSQPQGAVTEAFF | TGTGCCAGCAGTTCACAACCCCAGGGGGCGGTCACTGAAGCTTTCTTT
- | - | TRBJ1-3 | TRBV14 | 15 | CASGRTASPGNTIYF | TGTGCCAGCGGAAGGACAGCTTCCCCTGGAAACACCATATATTTT
- | TRBD1 | TRBJ2-7 | TRBV19 | 13 | CASSVEGTAEQYF | TGTGCCAGTAGTGTGGAAGGGACAGCTGAGCAGTACTTC
- | TRBD1 | TRBJ2-1 | TRBV30 | 15 | CAWSPHRGVRPEQFF | TGTGCCTGGAGCCCCCACAGGGGAGTTCGTCCGGAGCAGTTCTTC
- | TRBD2 | TRBJ2-7 | TRBV2 | 20 | CASSEEWVSLAGGPSYEQYF | TGTGCCAGCAGTGAAGAATGGGTCTCACTAGCGGGGGGCCCCTCCTACGAGCAGTACTTC
- | - | TRBJ2-7 | TRBV6-5 | 14 | CASSPGTGHYEQYF | TGTGCCAGCAGCCCCGGGACGGGACACTACGAGCAGTACTTC
once | TRBD2 | TRBJ2-3 | TRBV6-5 | 12 | CASRLAGGEEYF | TGTGCCAGCAGACTAGCGGGGGGGGAGGAGTATTTT
once | TRBD1 | TRBJ2-5 | TRBV5-4 | 16 | CASSSQQGGGQETQYF | TGTGCCAGCAGCTCGCAACAGGGGGGTGGGCAAGAGACCCAGTACTTC
- | - | TRBJ2-7 | TRBV7-8 | 11 | CASSTTGEQYF | TGTGCCAGCAGCACAACGGGGGAGCAGTACTTC
once | - | TRBJ2-1 | TRBV3-1/TRBV3-2 | 17 | CASSPLTRASSYNEQFF | TGTGCCAGCAGCCCCCTTACCCGCGCGAGCTCCTACAATGAGCAGTTCTTC
- | TRBD1 | TRBJ1-6 | TRBV28 | 16 | CASRPPTGTVNSPLHF | TGTGCCAGCAGGCCCCCTACCGGGACAGTTAATTCACCCCTCCACTTT
- | - | TRBJ1-6 | TRBV9 | 15 | CASSVAQGSGSPLHF | TGTGCCAGCAGCGTAGCCCAGGGTAGCGGTTCACCCCTCCACTTT
- | TRBD2 | TRBJ2-7 | TRBV2 | 14 | CASLAGGSSYEQYF | TGTGCCAGTCTAGCGGGGGGCAGCTCCTACGAGCAGTACTTC
- | TRBD2 | TRBJ2-5 | TRBV4-1 | 16 | CASSQHASGGSETQYF | TGCGCCAGCAGCCAGCACGCTAGCGGGGGAAGCGAGACCCAGTACTTC
- | - | TRBJ2-7 | TRBV7-6 | 16 | CASSLVGGQNTYEQYF | TGTGCCAGCAGCTTAGTTGGAGGACAGAACACCTACGAGCAGTACTTC
- | TRBD2 | TRBJ2-2 | TRBV9 | 16 | CASSVALAGNTGELFF | TGTGCCAGCAGCGTAGCTCTAGCGGGAAACACCGGGGAGCTGTTTTTT
- | - | TRBJ1-6 | TRBV27 | 17 | CASRLRQVGAVGSPLHF | TGTGCCAGCCGATTGAGGCAGGTAGGGGCTGTCGGTTCACCCCTCCACTTT